The T cell receptor beta chain described here comes from a study of blood T cell repertoires in COVID-19. Overall study context: The United States, Italy and Spain provided the acute and convalescent COVID-19 samples. In each case, the material was cDNA or gDNA derived from T cells, B-cell-depleted T cells, or PBMCs.

In the authors' workflow: Researchers report that nucleated cell counts were estimated from reference gene primer amplification. The protocol was immunoSEQ multiplex PCR, while the TCRdb copy is restricted to in-frame clones and leaves out a portion. V, J and clone size derive from that table, while D and trimming were established from the DNA sequence. Of 190,000 or so clones listed, more than 75% were seen once; the top ten hold 2.7%. V gave up 7 bases and J gave up 4 bases, with 16 bases separating them. CDR3 size: 14 residues. Germline loops: CDR1 SGHTA, CDR2 FQGNSA. Sequencing was done on a sample of peripheral blood. This sequence joins TRBV7-2 and TRBJ1-1; possible D gene TRBD1, 6 bases. The TCR comes from a man in his forties with active or convalescent COVID-19. The DNA of the CDR3 is TGTGCCAGCACCGCTCAGGGGTGGCTCACTGAAGCTTTCTTT. Its protein is CASTAQGWLTEAFF. Full variable domain (rest looked up from reference TRBV7-2 and TRBJ1-1): GAGVSQSPSNKVTEKGKDVELRCDPISGHTALYWYRQSLGQGLEFLIYFQGNSAPDKSGLPSDRFSAERTGGSVSTLTIQRTQQEDSAVYLCASTAQGWLTEAFFGQGTRLTVV.